The next 2 T cell receptor beta chains were all read from a single sample in a study of blood T cell repertoires in COVID-19. The method was immunoSEQ multiplex PCR; TCRdb's version includes in-frame clones alone and lacks a portion of them. The data show around 63,000 clones, around 87% seen once. The sequencing input was peripheral blood. These receptors were obtained from a woman between 55 and 75 years old with acute or convalescent COVID-19.

The chain combines TRBV10-1 with TRBJ2-1, with 8 bases lining up with TRBD2. Germline-derived CDR1 and CDR2 are WNHNN and SYGVQD (reference sequence). V was pared by 2 bases and J by 9 bases, with 6 bases of the junction left unmatched. The CDR3 extends over 14 amino acids. Here the CDR3 reads CASSESGGSGEQFF. In nucleotides, the CDR3 is TGCGCCAGCAGTGAGAGCGGGGGCAGCGGTGAGCAGTTCTTC.

The chain recombines TRBV7-8 with TRBJ2-3, with 7 bases lining up with TRBD2. V lost 1 base, J lost 0 bases, and 4 bases stayed unmatched. Germline assignment: CDR1 SGHVS and CDR2 FQNEAQ. CDR3 length: 16 residues. The chain's CDR3 is CASSLEAGPSTDTQYF. CDR3 DNA: TGTGCCAGCAGCTTAGAAGCGGGACCTAGCACAGATACGCAGTATTTT. Full variable domain (remainder filled in from reference TRBV7-8 and TRBJ2-3): GAGVSQSPRYKVAKRGQDVALRCDPISGHVSLFWYQQALGQGPEFLTYFQNEAQLDKSGLPSDRFFAERPEGSVSTLKIQRTQQEDSAVYLCASSLEAGPSTDTQYFGPGTRLTVL.